Listed below are T cell receptor beta chains from one sample, sequenced in a study of prognosis after radiotherapy for stage I lung cancer. TCRdb reprocessed the multiplex PCR reads via MiXCR and lists one record per CDR3 protein. The sample yields about 13,000 distinct CDR3 sequences, 25% to 35% seen once. The specimen comprised PBMCs, sampled before or after stereotactic body radiation therapy (not recorded which). The source of these receptors is a donor over 45 with non-small cell lung cancer. CDR3s leave out the opening cysteine and the closing phenylalanine or tryptophan.

J	V	CDR3
TRBJ1-2	TRBV28	ASTADSGYGYT
TRBJ1-3	TRBV7-2	ASSLGRGAGNTIY
TRBJ2-6	TRBV20-1	SARMGTRYGSNFLT
TRBJ2-2	TRBV18	ASSRQRGTGELF
TRBJ2-7	TRBV6-1	GRPSMGEQY
TRBJ2-7	TRBV7-3	ASSARDLSPYEQY
TRBJ2-5	TRBV5-1	ASSGRWGGETQY
TRBJ1-1	TRBV28	ASSRGGNLNTEAF
TRBJ2-1	TRBV7-7	ASSLDRANNEQF
TRBJ2-3	TRBV5-1	ASSLELGDVDTQY
TRBJ2-6	TRBV18	ASSPLYQGAKYSGANVLT
TRBJ2-3	TRBV5-1	ASRLAGRIAPDTQY
TRBJ1-5	TRBV2	ASSPGQGQPQH
TRBJ2-2	TRBV30	AWSVLGIDETGELF
TRBJ2-1	TRBV20-1	SARRPVAGVIIPV
TRBJ2-2	TRBV3-1	ASSPTLYGELF
TRBJ1-2	TRBV5-1	ASSFRPDSNYGYT
TRBJ2-5	TRBV25-1	ASSELRTSTETQY
TRBJ2-7	TRBV29-1	SVLGARYEQY
TRBJ1-1	TRBV6-2/TRBV6-3	ASSQARVIRNTESF
TRBJ2-5	TRBV7-2	ASSLGSRGETQY
TRBJ2-1	TRBV3-1	ASSPARGKQF
TRBJ1-5	TRBV20-1	SARGLSNQPQH
TRBJ2-2	TRBV11-2	ASSSHFGELF
TRBJ1-5	TRBV5-1	ASSPQGASNQPQH
TRBJ2-7	TRBV2	ASSEAARQTEYEQY
TRBJ1-5	TRBV19	ASSVDMDSNQPQH
TRBJ1-5	TRBV30	AWKKGVNQPQH
TRBJ2-3	TRBV7-3	ASSLSGGHPADTQY
TRBJ1-5	TRBV19	ASSEETGGGNQPQH
TRBJ2-4	TRBV20-1	SATTAGGENIQY
TRBJ2-5	TRBV2	ASSDASFKTQY
TRBJ1-2	TRBV20-1	LAGQRPNYGYT
TRBJ2-1	TRBV20-1	SARGTSGSYMQF
TRBJ2-7	TRBV28	ASSRTHSSYEQY
TRBJ1-2	TRBV7-9	ASSLALPRKNRLYGYT
TRBJ2-6	TRBV20-1	SARGVSSGANVLT
TRBJ1-5	TRBV4-1	ASSQEIGQINQPQH
TRBJ1-2	TRBV19	ASSPLGLTGMGANYGYT
TRBJ2-7	TRBV18	ASSPRGSGPAVGQY
TRBJ1-3	TRBV11-2	ASSLVVSGNTIY
TRBJ1-2	TRBV6-1	ASRNTPNYGYT
TRBJ2-3	TRBV4-2	ASSHEDSKTQY
TRBJ1-6	TRBV28	ASHPFSSYNSPLH
TRBJ2-3	TRBV2	ANSPRGATQY
TRBJ2-1	TRBV30	AWFRRRDEQF
TRBJ2-1	TRBV28	ASSSHRASGRAEEF
TRBJ2-1	TRBV2	ASSPPLAGVGYEQF
TRBJ2-5	TRBV6-1	ASSSTRLKETQY
TRBJ1-2	TRBV20-1	SALRSGGEGYGYT
TRBJ1-2	TRBV2	ASSAGAGGYT